One sample yielded the 30 T cell receptor beta chains listed below, sequenced in a study of blood T cell repertoires in COVID-19. Here immunoSEQ multiplex PCR was the method, and the copy in TCRdb shows in-frame clones only, minus some. There are 110,000 or so clones in the sample; about 90% occur only once, and 6.5% to 8.5% lies in the top ten. The sample taken for sequencing was peripheral blood. The receptors shown here come from a human donor in a cohort sampled during active COVID-19.

V and J are TRBV7-3 and TRBJ2-2, with TRBD1 matching 7 bases. The CDR3 is 16 residues long. The V segment lost 5 bases and the J segment 3 bases; nucleotides outside the gene matches: 9. The germline V gene has CDR1 SGHTA and CDR2 FQGTGA. The CDR3 here is CASSQTGSTDTGELFF. CDR3 nucleotide sequence: TGTGCCAGCAGCCAGACAGGGTCGACGGACACCGGGGAGCTGTTTTTT.

This chain connects TRBV5-1 to TRBJ1-6; TRBD1 might be the D (5 bases). The CDR3 runs to 15 residues. Between the trimmed V and J ends, which lost 4 bases and 5 bases, there was a span of 13 bases. Germline assignment: CDR1 SGHRS and CDR2 YFSETQ. Here the CDR3 reads CASSRGWQDNSPLHF. For the CDR3, the DNA is TGCGCCAGCAGCAGGGGTTGGCAGGATAATTCACCCCTCCACTTT.

This rearrangement joins TRBV10-1 to TRBJ2-5, with 7 bases lining up with TRBD1. J was trimmed by 5 bases and V by 4 bases; bases with no gene match: 10. The CDR3 runs to 15 residues. Per the germline V gene, CDR1 is WNHNN and CDR2 is SYGVQD (reference sequence). The CDR3 spells CASSVLTGAGETQYF. In nucleotides, the CDR3 is TGCGCCAGCAGTGTCCTAACAGGGGCCGGGGAGACCCAGTACTTC.

The chain links TRBV6-5 to TRBJ2-3; 9 bases match TRBD1. Germline trimming cut 8 bases from V and 4 bases from J; bases unmatched to any gene: 7. The CDR3 contains 14 residues. Per the germline V gene, CDR1 is MNHEY and CDR2 is SVGAGI. The DNA for the CDR3 is TGTGCCAGCCACTCGGGACAGGGCGCAGATACGCAGTATTTT. It codes for CASHSGQGADTQYF.

V gene TRBV6-5 combines with J gene TRBJ1-5; D is uncertain. Germline values: CDR1 MNHEY, CDR2 SVGAGI. V lost 5 bases, J lost 9 bases, and 20 bases lay in between. The CDR3 covers 15 residues. The CDR3 DNA reads TGTGCCAGCAGTAGAGCGGGCCGAGAACCGTGGCCCCAGCATTTT. The encoded protein is CASSRAGREPWPQHF.

The rearrangement links TRBV6-6 to TRBJ2-1; perhaps TRBD1 as D (6 bases). Looked up from germline, CDR1 is MNHNY and CDR2 is SVGAGI (reference sequence). The ends were cut back, 7 bases at V and 8 bases at J, with 15 bases in the middle. The CDR3 contains 13 residues. The CDR3 spells CASTTQGKDEQFF. The CDR3 bases are TGTGCCAGCACCACTCAGGGGAAGGATGAGCAGTTCTTC.

V is TRBV6-5 and J is TRBJ1-2; the D is unclear. This CDR3 comprises 14 residues. Trimming removed 7 bases from V and 4 bases from J, with 16 bases in between. Germline assignment: CDR1 MNHEY and CDR2 SVGAGI. The CDR3 DNA is TGTGCCAGCACCATCCGCGGAGGGTCCTATGGCTACACCTTC. Protein: CASTIRGGSYGYTF.

Concerning this clone: The identical CDR3 is also encoded by other nucleotide sequences in the sample. As DNA, the CDR3 is TGTGCCAGTAGTCCACAGGGCGGTCAGCCCCAGCATTTT. Protein: CASSPQGGQPQHF. The J gene is TRBJ1-5, the V gene TRBV19; D may be TRBD1 (6 bases). CDR3 size: 13 residues. V gave up 5 bases and J gave up 6 bases, with 11 bases separating them. Germline V gives CDR1 LNHDA, CDR2 SQIVND (reference sequence).

J is TRBJ2-7 and V is TRBV3-1 (or the pseudogene TRBV3-2); a possible D gene is TRBD1 (5 bases). Trimming stripped 4 bases from V and 3 bases from J, with 10 bases between. Germline CDR1 is LGHDT and CDR2 is YNNKEL (reference sequence). The CDR3 is 13 amino acids. CDR3 DNA: TGTGCCAGCAGCCCAAGGGGCGGCTACGAGCAGTACTTC. Its protein product is CASSPRGGYEQYF.

The chain has TRBV5-5 and TRBJ1-3; D might be TRBD1 (5 bases). CDR1 is SGHKS and CDR2 is YYEKEE in the germline V gene (reference sequence). V shed 5 bases and J shed 8 bases, with 17 bases lying between them. The CDR3 totals 14 residues. CDR3 amino acids: CASRPTDGGHTIYF. The CDR3 DNA is TGTGCCAGCAGACCGACAGACGGAGGGCACACCATATATTTT. Using reference TRBV5-5 and TRBJ1-3 for the parts outside the CDR3, the full variable domain is DAGVTQSPTHLIKTRGQQVTLRCSPISGHKSVSWYQQVLGQGPQFIFQYYEKEERGRGNFPDRFSARQFPNYSSELNVNALLLGDSALYLCASRPTDGGHTIYFGEGSWLTVV.

This chain connects TRBV5-7 to TRBJ1-3; 8 bases line up with TRBD1. TRBV5-7 is recorded as an ORF, its role being uncertain. J gave up 0 bases and V 3 bases, and 11 bases lay outside the gene matches. The CDR3 runs to 18 residues. The chain's CDR3 is CASSWTPDRVSSGNTIYF. The CDR3 coding sequence is TGTGCCAGCAGCTGGACCCCGGACAGGGTTAGCTCTGGAAACACCATATATTTT.

The chain recombines TRBV3-1 (or the pseudogene TRBV3-2) with TRBJ1-2, with TRBD1 identical over 9 bases. V lost 4 bases, J lost 6 bases, and 9 bases stayed unmatched. This CDR3 comprises 15 residues. CDR1 is LGHDT, CDR2 YNNKEL, per germline (reference sequence). CDR3 bases: TGTGCCAGCAGCCTCCCACGGACAGGGGAGGATGGCTACACCTTC. Translated, it gives CASSLPRTGEDGYTF.

This clone was seen more than once but under ten times. V gene TRBV11-2 combines with J gene TRBJ2-3, with D perhaps matching TRBD2 (5 bases). The length of the CDR3 is 14 residues. V was trimmed by 5 bases and J by 1 base, leaving 10 bases between them. The germline CDR1 and CDR2 sequences are SGHAT and FQNNGV. The CDR3 sequence is CASSTGFGTDTQYF. The CDR3 nucleotides read TGTGCCAGCAGCACGGGATTCGGCACAGATACGCAGTATTTT.

The V gene is TRBV19, the J gene TRBJ2-7; tentatively, D is TRBD1 (6 bases). Germline V gene data show CDR1 as LNHDA and CDR2 as SQIVND (reference sequence). This CDR3 is built from 13 residues. V was clipped by 3 bases and J by 5 bases, with 11 bases between them. The CDR3 is CASSIQGFHEQYF. For the CDR3, the DNA is TGTGCCAGTAGTATTCAGGGGTTCCACGAGCAGTACTTC.

The chain links TRBV2 to TRBJ1-5, with 9 bases lining up with TRBD1. Germline V gene data show CDR1 as SNHLY and CDR2 as FYNNEI. The length of the CDR3 is 13 residues. J lost 7 bases, V lost 5 bases, and 3 bases had no gene match. CDR3 bases: TGTGCCAGCAGTCAGGACAGGGGACAGCCCCAGCATTTT. Encoded protein: CASSQDRGQPQHF.

DNA for the CDR3: TGTGCCAGGGGACAGGGTGGACAGCCCCAGCATTTT. As protein: CARGQGGQPQHF. The chain is built from TRBV28 and TRBJ1-5, with 9 positions matching TRBD1. The CDR3 length is 12 residues. Germline CDR1 and CDR2: MDHEN and SYDVKM. V lost 9 bases, J lost 7 bases, and 4 bases stayed unmatched.

V usage is TRBV5-1 and J usage is TRBJ1-2; TRBD1 aligns across 7 bases. Trimming removed 2 bases from V and 0 bases from J; junction bases left unmatched: 4. CDR1 and CDR2 (germline): SGHRS, YFSETQ. The CDR3 extends over 15 amino acids. The CDR3 is CASSFPGQTNYGYTF. For the CDR3, the DNA is TGCGCCAGCAGCTTCCCGGGACAGACTAACTATGGCTACACCTTC. Variable domain in full (rest from reference TRBV5-1 and TRBJ1-2): KAGVTQTPRYLIKTRGQQVTLSCSPISGHRSVSWYQQTPGQGLQFLFEYFSETQRNKGNFPGRFSGRQFSNSRSEMNVSTLELGDSALYLCASSFPGQTNYGYTFGSGTRLTVV.

This clone came up once. This rearrangement joins TRBV18 to TRBJ2-7, with TRBD2 identical over 9 bases. The V and J ends lost 6 bases and 6 bases, in that order; junction bases with no gene match: 15. The germline CDR1 and CDR2 sequences are KGHSH and LQKENI. CDR3 length: 16 amino acids. The CDR3 sequence is CASSPSSGGLAIEQYF. The CDR3 DNA reads as TGTGCCAGCTCCCCCTCCTCGGGTGGACTAGCGATCGAGCAGTACTTC.

The gene calls are TRBV6-5 and TRBJ2-1, with D possibly TRBD2 on 5 matching bases. The CDR3 has 15 amino acids. Germline V gives CDR1 MNHEY, CDR2 SVGAGI. V was shortened by 4 bases and J by 8 bases, with 18 bases between the two germline ends. CDR3 in DNA: TGTGCCAGCAGTTCTATCGGAACTAGTTCCCATGAGCAGTTCTTC. Translation gives CASSSIGTSSHEQFF.

The V gene is TRBV5-6, the J gene TRBJ1-5; D uncertain. This CDR3 spans 13 amino acids. Germline V gene sequence: CDR1 SGHDT, CDR2 YYEEEE. Trimming removed 0 bases from V and 9 bases from J, with 10 bases in between. The chain's CDR3 is CASSLGEIRPQHF. The CDR3 nucleotides are TGTGCCAGCAGCTTGGGAGAGATTCGGCCCCAGCATTTT.

The table lists this clone with a count of one. The rearrangement links TRBV5-1 to TRBJ2-6, with D perhaps matching TRBD2 (5 bases). Per germline, CDR1 SGHRS and CDR2 YFSETQ. V lost 6 bases and J 0 bases, leaving 7 bases between the germline ends. CDR3 length: 14 residues. The CDR3 nucleotides read TGCGCCAGCAATGAGGGCTCTGGGGCCAACGTCCTGACTTTC. It codes for CASNEGSGANVLTF.

The sample holds one count of this clone. This chain connects TRBV6-6 to TRBJ1-1; D not certain. Germline V gene sequence: CDR1 MNHNY, CDR2 SVGAGI (reference sequence). The V and J ends lost 2 bases and 7 bases respectively, with 8 bases between them. The CDR3 is made up of 12 amino acids. CDR3 DNA: TGTGCCAGCAGTTACGAAGGAGATGAAGCTTTCTTT. Amino acids: CASSYEGDEAFF.

This chain links TRBV19 with TRBJ1-2; 12 positions match TRBD1. The CDR3 loop spans 13 amino acids. V gave up 6 bases and J gave up 9 bases; unmatched junction bases: 5. The germline CDR1 and CDR2 sequences are LNHDA and SQIVND (reference sequence). This chain's CDR3 is CASRSGTGGRYTF. The CDR3 DNA is TGTGCCAGTAGATCCGGGACAGGGGGCCGCTACACCTTC.

With regard to this clone: Other DNA sequences in the sample encode the same CDR3. The V call is TRBV18, the J call TRBJ1-1, with TRBD1 matching over 7 bases. From germline, CDR1 is KGHSH and CDR2 LQKENI. V was clipped by 6 bases and J by 1 base; unmatched bases: 5. CDR3 length: 14 residues. The chain's CDR3 is CASSRDRANTEAFF. The CDR3 nucleotides read TGTGCCAGCTCCCGAGACAGGGCGAACACTGAAGCTTTCTTT.

V and J are TRBV19 and TRBJ1-2; possible D gene TRBD1, 6 bases. V was pared by 8 bases and J by 4 bases, with 17 bases between. The CDR3 is made up of 14 amino acids. CDR1 LNHDA and CDR2 SQIVND come from the germline V gene (reference sequence). CDR3: CASGIGGGGYGYTF. DNA of the CDR3: TGTGCCAGTGGGATAGGGGGAGGCGGCTATGGCTACACCTTC.

In its sample, this clone was seen once. This chain links TRBV28 with TRBJ2-1, with 8 bases aligning to TRBD1. CDR1 is MDHEN and CDR2 is SYDVKM in the germline V gene. The J segment lost 5 bases and the V segment lost 6 bases, leaving 9 bases of the junction unmatched. The CDR3 runs to 15 residues. The CDR3 reads CASSRPGQEDNEQFF. DNA of the CDR3: TGTGCCAGCAGCAGGCCGGGACAGGAAGACAATGAGCAGTTCTTC.

The table lists this clone with a few counts. The chain is built from TRBV9 and TRBJ1-6; TRBD1 agrees at 9 bases. The V and J ends lost 3 bases and 9 bases, in that order; junction bases with no gene match: 7. This CDR3 is 15 amino acids long. Per germline, CDR1 SGDLS and CDR2 YYNGEE. This CDR3 is CASSGPGQGVSPLHF. The CDR3, as DNA: TGTGCCAGCAGCGGGCCGGGACAGGGCGTTTCACCCCTCCACTTT. The full variable domain, completed using reference TRBV9 and TRBJ1-6, is DSGVTQTPKHLITATGQRVTLRCSPRSGDLSVYWYQQSLDQGLQFLIQYYNGEERAKGNILERFSAQQFPDLHSELNLSSLELGDSALYFCASSGPGQGVSPLHFGNGTRLTVT.

The chain is built from TRBV4-1 and TRBJ2-3; D is perhaps TRBD1 (6 bases). Per germline, CDR1 MGHRA and CDR2 YSYEKL. The CDR3 has 16 residues. V gave up 0 bases and J gave up 6 bases, with 16 bases separating them. Written as DNA, the CDR3 is TGCGCCAGCAGCCAAGATCAGGGGTTGAGTGGGGATACGCAGTATTTT. Encoded protein: CASSQDQGLSGDTQYF.

The chain has TRBV3-1 (or the pseudogene TRBV3-2) and TRBJ2-2; the match to TRBD1 covers 7 bases. This CDR3 region has 14 residues. CDR1 and CDR2 from the germline V gene are LGHDT and YNNKEL (reference sequence). Germline trimming cut 2 bases from V and 6 bases from J; bases unmatched to any gene: 3. The CDR3 nucleotides read TGTGCCAGCAGCCAACCCGGGACAGCCGGGGAGCTGTTTTTT. Translated, it gives CASSQPGTAGELFF.

The chain couples TRBV7-2 to TRBJ2-7; 10 bases align to TRBD2. With V trimmed by 4 bases and J by 2 bases, 5 bases remained unmatched. The CDR3 extends over 15 amino acids. The germline CDR1 and CDR2 sequences are SGHTA and FQGNSA. The CDR3 DNA reads TGTGCCAGCAGCTCTCAGGGACTAGCGACCTACGAGCAGTACTTC. Translation: CASSSQGLATYEQYF.